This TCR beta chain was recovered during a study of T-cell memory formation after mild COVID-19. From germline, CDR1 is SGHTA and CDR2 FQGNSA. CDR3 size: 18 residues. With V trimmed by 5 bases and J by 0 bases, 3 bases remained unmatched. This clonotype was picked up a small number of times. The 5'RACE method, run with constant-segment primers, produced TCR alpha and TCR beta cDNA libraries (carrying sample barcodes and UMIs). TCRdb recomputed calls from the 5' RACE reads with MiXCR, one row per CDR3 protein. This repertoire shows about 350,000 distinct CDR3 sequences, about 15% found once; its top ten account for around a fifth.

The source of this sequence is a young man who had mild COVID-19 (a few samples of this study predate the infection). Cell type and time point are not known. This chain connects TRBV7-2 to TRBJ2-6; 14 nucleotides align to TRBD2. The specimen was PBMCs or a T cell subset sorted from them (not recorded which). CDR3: CASSPGLAGASGANVLTF. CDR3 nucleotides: TGTGCCAGCAGCCCGGGACTAGCGGGGGCCTCTGGGGCCAACGTCCTGACTTTC. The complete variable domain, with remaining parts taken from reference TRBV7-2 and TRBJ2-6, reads GAGVSQSPSNKVTEKGKDVELRCDPISGHTALYWYRQSLGQGLEFLIYFQGNSAPDKSGLPSDRFSAERTGGSVSTLTIQRTQQEDSAVYLCASSPGLAGASGANVLTFGAGSRLTVL.